Listed below are T cell receptor beta chains from one sample, sequenced in a study of T cells in Graves' hyperthyroidism and ophthalmopathy. TCRdb used MiXCR to reprocess the multiplex PCR reads, holding one entry per CDR3 protein. In the table there are about 320,000 distinct CDR3 sequences, roughly 17% of which are singletons. Specimen: blood. These receptor sequences come from a young man with Graves' hyperthyroidism. The CDR3 runs from the conserved cysteine through the conserved F or W. A D gene is named only where the DNA matches it firmly. Only some rows state a clone size, as once, few, many or a class for expanded clones.

TRBD2,TRBJ2-1,few,16,TRBV7-3,TGTGCCAGCAGCTTAAGGGGAGGGACTAGCTGGGGTGAGCAGTTCTTC,CASSLRGGTSWGEQFF
TRBD2,TRBJ2-3,NA,16,TRBV9,TGTGCCAGCAGCGTACGACTAGCGGGAGGGACAGATACGCAGTATTTT,CASSVRLAGGTDTQYF
NA,TRBJ2-1,many,14,TRBV7-9,TGTGCCAGCAGCTTAGAGCAAACCTACAATGAGCAGTTCTTC,CASSLEQTYNEQFF
NA,TRBJ1-4,NA,16,TRBV7-2,TGTGCCAGCAGCGCCGAACAGGAGCTCCTTAATGAAAAACTGTTTTTT,CASSAEQELLNEKLFF
NA,TRBJ2-3,NA,13,TRBV12-5,TGTGCTACCCGGGCTAGCAGCACAGATACGCAGTATTTT,CATRASSTDTQYF
TRBD2,TRBJ2-7,NA,15,TRBV5-1,TGCGCCAGCAGCTTGAGGACTAGCGGAAACTACGAGCAGTACTTC,CASSLRTSGNYEQYF
NA,TRBJ1-6,NA,16,TRBV2,TGTGCCAGCAGTGATTGGGAGGGCGCAGATAATTCACCCCTCCACTTT,CASSDWEGADNSPLHF
NA,TRBJ2-3,many,14,TRBV11-2,TGTGCCAGCAGCCTGGGATACAGCGCAGATACGCAGTATTTT,CASSLGYSADTQYF
NA,TRBJ2-2,many,12,TRBV2,TGTGCCAGCAGTGATAACACCGGGGAGCTGTTTTTT,CASSDNTGELFF
NA,TRBJ2-2,once,13,TRBV5-1,TGCGCCAGCAGCTTGGCTGTTTCCGGGGAGCTGTTTTTT,CASSLAVSGELFF
NA,TRBJ2-7,few,13,TRBV4-1,TGCGCCAGCAGCTATCAACAGGAATACGAGCAGTACTTC,CASSYQQEYEQYF
NA,TRBJ1-3,NA,15,TRBV18,TGTGCCAGCACGATGGGGGTCGACTCTGGAAACACCATATATTTT,CASTMGVDSGNTIYF
TRBD2,TRBJ2-1,few,14,TRBV6-5,TGTGCCAGCAGTTACTCCGGGAGGGCCAATGAGCAGTTCTTC,CASSYSGRANEQFF
TRBD2,TRBJ2-2,many,16,TRBV12-3/TRBV12-4,TGTGCCAGCAGTTTGGGACTAGCGGAGGTCGGAGGGGAGCTGTTTTTT,CASSLGLAEVGGELFF
NA,TRBJ2-7,NA,16,TRBV3-1,TGTGCCGGCAGCCAAGATTCGGGGACGTTATCCTACGAGCAGTACTTC,CAGSQDSGTLSYEQYF
TRBD2,TRBJ2-7,NA,14,TRBV27,TGTGCCAGCAGTTTTGGGCTAGCGGGAAACGAGCAGTACTTC,CASSFGLAGNEQYF
NA,TRBJ2-1,many,12,TRBV19,TGTGCCAGTAGTATCTATAGGGGTGAGCAGTTCTTC,CASSIYRGEQFF
NA,TRBJ2-3,many,12,TRBV10-3,TGTGCCATCGGGACTGAAACAGATACGCAGTATTTT,CAIGTETDTQYF
NA,TRBJ2-3,NA,16,TRBV9,TGTGCCAGCAGCCCTTGGGGGCCGCTAGGGCGAGATACGCAGTATTTT,CASSPWGPLGRDTQYF
NA,TRBJ2-7,many,10,TRBV11-2,TGTGCCAGCAGCTCCGGAGAGCAGTACTTC,CASSSGEQYF
TRBD2,TRBJ2-2,few,18,TRBV20-1,TGCAGTGCTAGAGATGGGGGGAGGGGATCGGGAGTAACCGGGGAGCTGTTTTTT,CSARDGGRGSGVTGELFF
TRBD1,TRBJ2-1,many,13,TRBV29-1,TGCAGCGTTGACGACAGGGGTAAAGATGAGCAGTTCTTC,CSVDDRGKDEQFF
NA,TRBJ2-3,few,14,TRBV28,TGTGCCAGCAGTTTGCCCCCACAGAGAGATACGCAGTATTTT,CASSLPPQRDTQYF
NA,TRBJ1-2,few,13,TRBV7-2,TGTGCCAGCAGCTCATACAGGGAAAAGGGCTACACCTTC,CASSSYREKGYTF
NA,TRBJ2-3,few,15,TRBV7-3,TGTGCCAGCAGCCCACCCGGGACAAATAACGGGAACCAGTATTTT,CASSPPGTNNGNQYF
NA,TRBJ2-5,NA,13,TRBV19,TGTGCCAGTAGTATAATGAGAGGAGAGACCCAGTACTTC,CASSIMRGETQYF
TRBD1,TRBJ2-1,few,15,TRBV24-1,TGTGCCACCAGTGGTTTCGGGACAGACAACAATGAGCAGTTCTTC,CATSGFGTDNNEQFF
NA,TRBJ1-5,many,15,TRBV5-5,TGTGCCAGCAGCTTTGTCCCGGGGGTGAATCAGCCCCAGCATTTT,CASSFVPGVNQPQHF
NA,TRBJ2-3,many,15,TRBV12-3/TRBV12-4,TGTGCCAGCAGACGGACACCCACAACGGTCGATACGCAGTATTTT,CASRRTPTTVDTQYF
NA,TRBJ2-7,many,12,TRBV11-2,TGTGCCAGCACCCGGGTTGGGGACGAGCAGTACTTC,CASTRVGDEQYF
NA,TRBJ2-3,many,11,TRBV5-1,TGCGCCAGCAGCGAGTCCGATACGCAGTATTTT,CASSESDTQYF
TRBD2,TRBJ2-3,few,16,TRBV24-1,TGTGCCACCAGTGGAAAGAGGCGGGAGCGGTCAGATACGCAGTATTTT,CATSGKRRERSDTQYF
NA,TRBJ2-2,NA,14,TRBV5-1,TGCGCCGGCAGCTTGGCAGGGTACACCGGGGAGCTGTTTTTT,CAGSLAGYTGELFF
TRBD2,TRBJ2-2,many,14,TRBV18,TGTGCCAGCTCAGCCCGGGGGGACACCGGGGAGCTGTTTTTT,CASSARGDTGELFF
TRBD1,TRBJ1-1,NA,14,TRBV2,TGTGCCAGCAGTGGAGGGACAGACTTCACTGAAGCTTTCTTT,CASSGGTDFTEAFF
TRBD2,TRBJ2-3,many,16,TRBV30,TGTGCCTGGAGTCCGACTAGCGGGGGACAAACAGATACGCAGTATTTT,CAWSPTSGGQTDTQYF
TRBD2,TRBJ2-2,NA,16,TRBV9,TGTGCCAGCAGCGTTAGCGGGAGGACGAACACCGGGGAGCTGTTTTTT,CASSVSGRTNTGELFF
NA,TRBJ2-5,NA,14,TRBV5-1,TGCGCCAGCAGGTCCCGGCGCGGGCAAGAGACCCAGTACTTC,CASRSRRGQETQYF
NA,TRBJ2-3,NA,13,TRBV25-1,TGTGCCAGCAGTGGGTTCTTCACAGATACGCAGTATTTT,CASSGFFTDTQYF
NA,TRBJ2-2,few,14,TRBV19,TGTGCCAGCACACCCTTCTGGGGCACCGGGGAGCTGTTTTTT,CASTPFWGTGELFF
NA,TRBJ2-7,many,14,TRBV7-2,TGTGCCAGCAGCTTAGCTAGGGGAAGGGGCGAGCAGTACTTC,CASSLARGRGEQYF
NA,TRBJ2-7,many,14,TRBV5-1,TGCGCCAGCAGTGGTGGGACCGGAGTTGTAGAGCAGTACTTC,CASSGGTGVVEQYF
TRBD1,TRBJ1-1,few,14,TRBV19,TGTGCCAGTACCCTCGGACAGGGGAGCACTGAAGCTTTCTTT,CASTLGQGSTEAFF